The clone carrying this TCR beta chain came up a few times. Its specificity is not known. This record comes from a study of T cell repertoires in aging, cancer and after chemotherapy. The overall study: Patients with chronic lymphocytic leukemia were sampled before and after fludarabine- or bendamustine-based chemotherapy.

Peripheral blood genomic DNA, not sorted cells or RNA, was the template. Study findings and constraints: Median generation probability rose over the chemotherapy interval in each cancer cohort, suggesting rebound thymic output. Compared with age-matched healthy donors, untreated hematological or solid cancer patients showed higher blood TCR clonality.

Germline lookup yields CDR1 SEHNR and CDR2 FQNEAQ (reference sequence). V shed 2 bases and J 2 bases; nucleotides not matched to a gene: 5. The CDR3 totals 15 residues. Multiplex touch-down PCR with TRB-A/B primers amplified rearranged V-D-J TRB sequences. Each CDR3 protein gets one entry after TCRdb re-called the multiplex PCR reads with MiXCR. The sample includes about 9,000 distinct CDR3 sequences, 20% to 30% of them seen just once. Source material: blood. The chain has TRBV7-9 and TRBJ2-5; 7 positions match TRBD2. The sequence derives from a human donor with a blood cancer. The donor label of this sample is uncertain. This CDR3 is CASSLTLAVQETQYF. Written as DNA, the CDR3 is TGTGCCAGCAGCTTAACGCTAGCGGTACAAGAGACCCAGTACTTC.